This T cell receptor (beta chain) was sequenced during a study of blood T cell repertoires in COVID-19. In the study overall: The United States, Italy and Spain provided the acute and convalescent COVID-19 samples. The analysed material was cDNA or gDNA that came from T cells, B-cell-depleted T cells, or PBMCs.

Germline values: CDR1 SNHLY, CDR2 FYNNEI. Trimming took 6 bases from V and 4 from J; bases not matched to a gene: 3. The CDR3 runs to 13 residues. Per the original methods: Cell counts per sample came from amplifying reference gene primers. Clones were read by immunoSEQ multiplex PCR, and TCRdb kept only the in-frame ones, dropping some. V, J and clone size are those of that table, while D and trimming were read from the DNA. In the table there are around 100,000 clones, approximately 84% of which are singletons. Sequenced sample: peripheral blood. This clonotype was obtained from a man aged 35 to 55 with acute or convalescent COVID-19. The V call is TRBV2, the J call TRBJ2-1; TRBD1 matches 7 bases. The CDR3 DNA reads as TGTGCCAGCAGCCGACAGGGATACAATGAGCAGTTCTTC. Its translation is CASSRQGYNEQFF.